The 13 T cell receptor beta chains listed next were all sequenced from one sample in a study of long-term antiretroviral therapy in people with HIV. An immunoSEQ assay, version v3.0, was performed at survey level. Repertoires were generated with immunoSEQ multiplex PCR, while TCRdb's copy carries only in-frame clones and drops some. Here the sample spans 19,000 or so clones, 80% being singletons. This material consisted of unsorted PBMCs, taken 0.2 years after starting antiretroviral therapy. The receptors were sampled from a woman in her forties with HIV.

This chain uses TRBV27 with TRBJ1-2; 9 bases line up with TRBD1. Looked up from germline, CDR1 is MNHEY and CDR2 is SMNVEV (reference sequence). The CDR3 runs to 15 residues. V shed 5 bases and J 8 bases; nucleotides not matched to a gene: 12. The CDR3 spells CASSPTGGLQPGYTF. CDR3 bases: TGTGCCAGCAGTCCCACAGGGGGCCTTCAACCCGGCTACACCTTC.

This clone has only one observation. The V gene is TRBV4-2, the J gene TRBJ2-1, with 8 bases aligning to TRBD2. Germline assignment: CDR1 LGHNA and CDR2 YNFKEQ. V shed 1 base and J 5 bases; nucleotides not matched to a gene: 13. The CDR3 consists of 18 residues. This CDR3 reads CASSQVSLMSGGDNEQFF. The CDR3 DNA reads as TGTGCCAGCAGCCAAGTCTCCCTTATGAGCGGGGGAGACAATGAGCAGTTCTTC.

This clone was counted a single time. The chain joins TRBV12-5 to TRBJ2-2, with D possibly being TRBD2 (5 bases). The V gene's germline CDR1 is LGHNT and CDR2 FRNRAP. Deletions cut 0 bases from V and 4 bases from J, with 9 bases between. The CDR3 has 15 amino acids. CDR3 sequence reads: CASGLVRGSTGELFF. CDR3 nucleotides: TGTGCTAGTGGTTTGGTACGAGGGAGCACCGGGGAGCTGTTTTTT.

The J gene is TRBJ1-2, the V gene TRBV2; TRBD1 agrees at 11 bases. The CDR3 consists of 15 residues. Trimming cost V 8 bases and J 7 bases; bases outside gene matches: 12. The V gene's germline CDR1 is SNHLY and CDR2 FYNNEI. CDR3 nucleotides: TGTGCCAGCGTGGGATTGGACAGGGGGCTGGGTGGCTACACCTTC. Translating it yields CASVGLDRGLGGYTF.

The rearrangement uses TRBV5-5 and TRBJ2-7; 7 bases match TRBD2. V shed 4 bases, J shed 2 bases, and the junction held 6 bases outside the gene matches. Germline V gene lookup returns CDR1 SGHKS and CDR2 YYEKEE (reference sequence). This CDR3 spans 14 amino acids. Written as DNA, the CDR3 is TGTGCCAGCAGCCTCCCGGGGGGAACCTACGAGCAGTACTTC. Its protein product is CASSLPGGTYEQYF.

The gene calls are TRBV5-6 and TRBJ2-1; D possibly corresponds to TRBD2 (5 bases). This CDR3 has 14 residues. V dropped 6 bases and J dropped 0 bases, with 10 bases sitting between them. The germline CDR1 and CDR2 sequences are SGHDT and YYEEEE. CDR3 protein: CASNQRSSYNEQFF. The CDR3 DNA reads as TGTGCCAGCAACCAGCGGAGCTCCTACAATGAGCAGTTCTTC.

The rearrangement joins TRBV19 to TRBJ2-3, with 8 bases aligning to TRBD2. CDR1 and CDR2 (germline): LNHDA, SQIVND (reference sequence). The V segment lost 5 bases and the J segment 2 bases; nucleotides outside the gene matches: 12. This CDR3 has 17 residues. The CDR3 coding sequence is TGTGCCAGTAGTGCCTGGGGAGCGGGGGCCTCCACAGATACGCAGTATTTT. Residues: CASSAWGAGASTDTQYF.

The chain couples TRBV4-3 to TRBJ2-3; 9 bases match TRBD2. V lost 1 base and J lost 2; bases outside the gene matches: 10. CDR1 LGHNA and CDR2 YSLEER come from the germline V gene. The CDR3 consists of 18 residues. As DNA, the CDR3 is TGCGCCAGCAGCCAAGGTTTCACTAGCGGGTCTGACACAGATACGCAGTATTTT. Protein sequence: CASSQGFTSGSDTDTQYF.

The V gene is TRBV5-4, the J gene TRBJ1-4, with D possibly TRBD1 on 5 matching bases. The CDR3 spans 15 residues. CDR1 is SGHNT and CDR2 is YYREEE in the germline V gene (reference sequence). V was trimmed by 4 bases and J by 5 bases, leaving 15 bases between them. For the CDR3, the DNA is TGTGCCAGCAGCAAAGCCGGGACTGCGAATGAAAAACTGTTTTTT. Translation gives CASSKAGTANEKLFF.

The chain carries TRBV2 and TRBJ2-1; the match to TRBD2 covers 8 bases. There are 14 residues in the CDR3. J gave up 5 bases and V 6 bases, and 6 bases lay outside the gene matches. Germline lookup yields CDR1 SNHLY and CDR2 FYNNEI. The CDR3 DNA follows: TGTGCCAGCAGCCGGGCGGGGGGCCACAATGAGCAGTTCTTC. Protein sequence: CASSRAGGHNEQFF. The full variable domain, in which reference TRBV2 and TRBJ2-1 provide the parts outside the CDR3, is EPEVTQTPSHQVTQMGQEVILRCVPISNHLYFYWYRQILGQKVEFLVSFYNNEISEKSEIFDDQFSVERPDGSNFTLKIRSTKLEDSAMYFCASSRAGGHNEQFFGPGTRLTVL.

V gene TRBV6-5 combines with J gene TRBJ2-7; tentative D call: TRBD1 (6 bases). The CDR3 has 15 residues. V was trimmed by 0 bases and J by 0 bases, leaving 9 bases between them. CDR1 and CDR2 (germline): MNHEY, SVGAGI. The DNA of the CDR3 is TGTGCCAGCAGTTACTCTGAGACAGGCTCCTACGAGCAGTACTTC. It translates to CASSYSETGSYEQYF.

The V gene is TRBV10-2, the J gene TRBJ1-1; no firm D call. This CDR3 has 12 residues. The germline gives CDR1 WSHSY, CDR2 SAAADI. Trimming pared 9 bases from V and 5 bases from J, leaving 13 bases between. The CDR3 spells CASSTARTEAFF. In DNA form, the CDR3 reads TGCGCCAGTTCGACGGCCCGAACTGAAGCTTTCTTT.

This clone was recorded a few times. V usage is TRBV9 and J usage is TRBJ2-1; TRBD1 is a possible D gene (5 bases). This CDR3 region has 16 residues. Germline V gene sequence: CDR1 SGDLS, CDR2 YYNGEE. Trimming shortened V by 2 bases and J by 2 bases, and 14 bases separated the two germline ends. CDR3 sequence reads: CASSVEDRGPYNEQFF. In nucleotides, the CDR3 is TGTGCCAGCAGCGTTGAAGACAGAGGCCCCTACAATGAGCAGTTCTTC.